The entry that follows covers one T cell receptor beta chain sequence. This record comes from a study of blood T cell repertoires in COVID-19. Study background: Acute-phase and convalescent COVID-19 samples originated in the United States, Italy and Spain. From T cells, B-cell-depleted T cells, or PBMCs came the material, which was cDNA or gDNA.

Under the authors' procedure: Researchers report that nucleated cell counts were estimated from reference gene primer amplification. TCRdb's copy holds only in-frame clones and misses some; the assay was immunoSEQ multiplex PCR. The DNA was the basis for D and trimming; V, J and clone size are from that table. Among under 65,000 clones listed, 75% to 90% were seen once. The V gene's germline CDR1 is MNHEY and CDR2 SMNVEV (reference sequence). CDR3 length: 15 amino acids. V lost 0 bases, J lost 9 bases, and 18 bases lay in between. The chain carries TRBV27 and TRBJ2-7, with D perhaps TRBD2 (6 bases). The sequence derives from a man aged 60 to 69 with acute or convalescent COVID-19. Sequenced material: peripheral blood. The CDR3 coding sequence is TGTGCCAGCAGTTTATCAAGTTGGAGGGAAAACGGGCAGTACTTC. Encoded protein: CASSLSSWRENGQYF.